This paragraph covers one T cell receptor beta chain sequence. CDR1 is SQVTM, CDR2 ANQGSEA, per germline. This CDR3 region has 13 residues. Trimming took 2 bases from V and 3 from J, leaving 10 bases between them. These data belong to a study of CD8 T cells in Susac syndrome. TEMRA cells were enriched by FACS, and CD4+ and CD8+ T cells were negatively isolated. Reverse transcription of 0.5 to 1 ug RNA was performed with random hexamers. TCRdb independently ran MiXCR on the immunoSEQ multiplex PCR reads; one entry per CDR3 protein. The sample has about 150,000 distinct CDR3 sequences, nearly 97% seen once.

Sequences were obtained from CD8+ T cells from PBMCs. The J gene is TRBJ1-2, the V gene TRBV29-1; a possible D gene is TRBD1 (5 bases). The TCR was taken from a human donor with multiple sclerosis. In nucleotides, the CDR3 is TGCAGCGTTGAATCCAGGGAGGACTATGGCTACACCTTC. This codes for CSVESREDYGYTF.